A selection of T cell receptor beta chains follows, all from one sample in a study of blood T cell repertoires in COVID-19. TCRdb keeps only in-frame clones here, not all; method: immunoSEQ multiplex PCR. The table lists roughly 200,000 clones, around 81% of them singletons. The material sequenced was peripheral blood. The source of these receptors is a woman aged 40 to 50 with COVID-19, enrolled during active disease. Both conserved end residues are trimmed from each CDR3. Clone size is shown for a subset of rows, as once, few, many or a class of expanded clone.

v_gene	j_gene	abundance	CDR3aa
TRBV7-6	TRBJ2-3	NA	ASSLGSGTSTDTQY
TRBV5-4	TRBJ2-3	NA	ASSQTSGPAGDTQY
TRBV7-2	TRBJ2-4	NA	ASSLVSGTKNIQY
TRBV4-1	TRBJ1-2	NA	ASSQSPHFPYGYT
TRBV2	TRBJ1-6	NA	ASSGGQYNSPLH
TRBV7-9	TRBJ2-7	NA	ASSGYRRTGGYEQY
TRBV28	TRBJ1-1	NA	ASSLVPRRTEAF
TRBV19	TRBJ1-2	NA	ASSGDRGRHGYT
TRBV14	TRBJ1-2	NA	ASSPGGLYGYT
TRBV27	TRBJ1-3	large	ASSSTAGSGNTIY
TRBV11-2	TRBJ2-5	NA	ASSPPGTSAWETQY
TRBV24-1	TRBJ2-5	NA	ATSTSHQETQY
TRBV10-3	TRBJ2-1	NA	AISGGGTSLNNEQF
TRBV19	TRBJ2-3	NA	ASSTTTDTQY
TRBV5-1	TRBJ2-5	NA	ASSGIQWETLGETQY
TRBV6-2/TRBV6-3	TRBJ2-1	NA	ASSYAAQRHNEQF
TRBV7-9	TRBJ1-5	NA	ASSLRGPDQPQH
TRBV6-6	TRBJ2-5	NA	ASSKGLAGETQY
TRBV30	TRBJ1-1	NA	AWSQPRTAF
TRBV18	TRBJ2-5	NA	ASSPQGAQETQY
TRBV9	TRBJ2-1	NA	ASSVVTSGGLSEQF
TRBV25-1	TRBJ2-2	NA	ASKGTGKTGELF
TRBV2	TRBJ2-1	once	ASSDGLAANNEQF
TRBV27	TRBJ2-3	once	ASSLAGWDTQY
TRBV6-1	TRBJ2-7	once	ASSDYGSGTAVEQY
TRBV11-2	TRBJ1-1	NA	ASGEWGQNTEAF